This T cell receptor beta chain was captured in a study of T cells after somatic rescue of genetic block. The germline CDR1 and CDR2 sequences are SGHTA and FQGTGA. V was shortened by 3 bases and J by 8 bases, with 13 bases between the two germline ends. The CDR3 runs 13 residues. By sample share, this clone is medium-sized. The method was immunoSEQ multiplex PCR; TCRdb's version includes in-frame clones alone and lacks a portion of them. The sample records approximately 700 clones, roughly 46% being singletons. Material: peripheral blood mononuclear cells (PBMCs). The receptor comes from a girl under two years old. The chain combines TRBV7-3 with TRBJ1-2; D gene uncertain. The CDR3 nucleotides read TGTGCCAGCAGCTTTCCCGTCGGCGGCGGCTACACCTTC. It encodes CASSFPVGGGYTF.